These 5 T cell receptor beta chains were all obtained from the same sample, sequenced in a study of CD8+CD57+ T cells in acquired aplastic anemia. The template used for profiling TCR beta VDJ and CDR3 was genomic DNA. TCRdb reanalysed the reads using MiXCR and keeps one entry per CDR3 protein. The table has just over 450,000 distinct CDR3 sequences, under 40% seen once. Selection for sequencing was limited to patients who had shown CD8+CD57+ cell expansion by flow cytometry. Sequencing input: sorted CD4+, CD8+, or CD8+CD57+ T cells (not recorded which) from PBMCs. The source is a human donor with aplastic anemia.

The chain uses TRBV29-1 and TRBJ2-7, with 8 bases aligning to TRBD1. From germline, CDR1 is SQVTM and CDR2 ANQGSEA. CDR3 length equals 13 residues. V shed 5 bases and J 5 bases; nucleotides not matched to a gene: 8. Written as DNA, the CDR3 is TGCAGCGTTAAGAAGACAGGGGTTGACGAGCAGTACTTC. Protein product: CSVKKTGVDEQYF.

The chain employs TRBV11-1 and TRBJ1-4; D possibly corresponds to TRBD1 (6 bases). The CDR3 has 16 residues. Trimming stripped 5 bases from V and 3 bases from J, with 16 bases between. Germline assignment: CDR1 SGHAT and CDR2 FQDESV (reference sequence). Here the CDR3 reads CASSRAGRGSNEKLFF. In nucleotides, the CDR3 is TGTGCCAGCAGCCGCGCGGGCAGGGGCTCTAATGAAAAACTGTTTTTT.

This clonotype has just a few counts. The CDR3: CASSLAPTVSYEQYF. The CDR3 nucleotides are TGTGCCAGCAGCTTAGCCCCGACAGTCTCCTACGAGCAGTACTTC. V and J are TRBV7-7 and TRBJ2-7; the D gene is possibly TRBD1 (5 bases). The V end lost 0 bases, the J end lost 0 bases, and 9 bases lay between the germline ends. Germline loops: CDR1 SSHAT, CDR2 FNYEAQ (reference sequence). The CDR3 spans 15 residues.

This clonotype was detected only a few times. The rearrangement joins TRBV27 to TRBJ2-3, with no clear D. V gave up 2 bases and J gave up 6 bases, with 6 bases separating them. This CDR3 is 12 amino acids long. Germline V gene sequence: CDR1 MNHEY, CDR2 SMNVEV (reference sequence). CDR3 nucleotide sequence: TGTGCCAGCAGTTTAATCAGTGATACGCAGTATTTT. This sequence encodes CASSLISDTQYF.

This clonotype occurred many times. J is TRBJ2-5 and V is TRBV15; 7 bases are shared with TRBD2. In germline, CDR1 is LNHNV, CDR2 YYDKDF (reference sequence). The trim removed 3 bases at V and 1 base at J, leaving 8 bases unmatched. The CDR3 spans 16 residues. This CDR3 is CATSRGIAGVQETQYF. DNA for the CDR3: TGTGCCACCAGCAGGGGTATCGCGGGAGTCCAAGAGACCCAGTACTTC.